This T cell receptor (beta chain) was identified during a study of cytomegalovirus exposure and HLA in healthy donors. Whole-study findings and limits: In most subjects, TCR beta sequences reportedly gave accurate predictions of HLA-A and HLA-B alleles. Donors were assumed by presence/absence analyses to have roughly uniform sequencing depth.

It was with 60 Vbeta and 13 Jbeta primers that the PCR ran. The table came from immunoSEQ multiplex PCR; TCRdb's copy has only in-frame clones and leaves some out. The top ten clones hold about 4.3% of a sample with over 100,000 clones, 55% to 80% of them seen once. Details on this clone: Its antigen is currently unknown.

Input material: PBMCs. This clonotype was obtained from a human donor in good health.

CDR3 sequence reads: CASSWEAGWYEQYF. CDR3 nucleotides: TGTGCCAGCAGCTGGGAAGCGGGTTGGTACGAGCAGTACTTC. V and J are TRBV5-8 and TRBJ2-7; possibly TRBD2 for D (6 bases). The germline V gene has CDR1 SGHTS and CDR2 YDEGEE. V lost 3 bases, J lost 4 bases, and 14 bases lay in between. The CDR3 runs to 14 residues.